Below are 3 T cell receptor beta chains sequenced from a single sample in a study of molecular identifiers for immune sequencing clone quantification. TCRdb passed the PCR reads through MiXCR, listing each CDR3 protein once. The sample includes approximately 670,000 distinct CDR3 sequences, just under 20% of them seen just once. The specimen was naive CD8+ T cells from blood, with Jurkat cell RNA spiked in. The subset: FACS-sorted CD8+CD4-CCR7+CD45RA+ naive T cells. These receptors were obtained from a human donor in good health. Some libraries in this study had Jurkat cell RNA spiked in.

This clonotype has ten or more counts. The chain recombines TRBV20-1 with TRBJ2-7; maybe TRBD2 (6 bases). CDR1 is DFQATT and CDR2 is SNEGSKA in the germline V gene (reference sequence). This CDR3 spans 14 amino acids. The V end lost 3 bases, the J end lost 2 bases, and 14 bases lay between the germline ends. The CDR3 region is CSARGLDYPYEQYF. Written as DNA, the CDR3 is TGCAGTGCTAGGGGACTCGATTACCCCTACGAGCAGTACTTC.

With respect to this clonotype: This may be a read error, as it is one base from a much larger clone. CDR3 protein: CACSWDTQYF. DNA of the CDR3: TGTGCCTGCAGTTGGGATACGCAGTATTTT. The chain recombines TRBV7-9 with TRBJ2-3; no reliable D call. This CDR3 has 10 amino acids. Germline CDR1 SEHNR, CDR2 FQNEAQ (reference sequence).

This clonotype was found many times. The genes are TRBV5-4 and TRBJ1-6; 7 positions agree with TRBD1. After removal of 4 bases from V and 4 bases from J, the junction contained 8 bases not matched to a gene. The CDR3 contains 16 residues. CDR1 is SGHNT, CDR2 YYREEE, per germline (reference sequence). The CDR3 sequence: CASSTGTVVYNSPLHF. CDR3 DNA: TGTGCCAGCAGCACCGGGACAGTTGTGTATAATTCACCCCTCCACTTT.